What follows are 8 T cell receptor beta chains derived from one specimen sequenced in a study of cytomegalovirus exposure and HLA in healthy donors (dated by TCRdb to between 2016 and 2019). Libraries were built with the immunoSEQ multiplex PCR assay. Drawn from immuneACCESS, this table holds only the in-frame rearrangements with V and J called that TCRdb kept. Clones are partly lost; checked studies trace under half to an unresolved V gene and leave the rest unexplained. The sample records about 150,000 clones, around 83% of which are singletons. Jointly, the top ten make up roughly 1.9% of the sample. Sequencing used PBMCs. All receptors come from a human donor in good health.

The CDR3 bases are TGTGCCAGCAGACCGGCGGGATACACCTTC. Translation gives CASRPAGYTF. This rearrangement joins TRBV27 to TRBJ1-2; no clear D gene. This CDR3 contains 10 residues. V lost 6 bases to trimming and J lost 11 bases, with 10 bases between them. Germline CDR1 MNHEY, CDR2 SMNVEV (reference sequence).

The genes are TRBV7-9 and TRBJ1-5, with 12 bases matching TRBD1. The length of the CDR3 is 16 residues. The junction had 7 bases not matched to a gene; V was cut back by 5 bases and J by 5 bases. The germline V gene encodes CDR1 SEHNR and CDR2 FQNEAQ (reference sequence). In DNA, the CDR3 is TGTGCCAGCAGCCGGGGACAGGGGGCTGTAGATCAGCCCCAGCATTTT. This codes for CASSRGQGAVDQPQHF. Full variable domain (outside the CDR3, taken from reference TRBV7-9 and TRBJ1-5): DTGVSQNPRHKITKRGQNVTFRCDPISEHNRLYWYRQTLGQGPEFLTYFQNEAQLEKSRLLSDRFSAERPKGSFSTLEIQRTEQGDSAMYLCASSRGQGAVDQPQHFGDGTRLSIL.

The table lists this clone with a count of one. V gene TRBV6-1 combines with J gene TRBJ1-3; D unresolved. Germline V gene sequence: CDR1 MNHNS, CDR2 SASEGT. Trimming removed 3 bases at V and 3 bases at J, with 9 bases between. This CDR3 region has 14 residues. Here the CDR3 DNA reads TGTGCCAGCAGTGAGAGGATTATTGGAAACACCATATATTTT. Encoded protein: CASSERIIGNTIYF.

The chain links TRBV15 to TRBJ2-7, with 8 positions matching TRBD1. The CDR3 is 16 residues long. Trimming cost V 0 bases and J 0 bases; bases outside gene matches: 4. The V gene's germline CDR1 is LNHNV and CDR2 YYDKDF (reference sequence). This chain's CDR3 is CATSRDWGTGSYEQYF. In DNA form, the CDR3 reads TGTGCCACCAGCAGAGATTGGGGGACAGGCTCCTACGAGCAGTACTTC. Full variable domain (rest looked up from reference TRBV15 and TRBJ2-7): DAMVIQNPRYQVTQFGKPVTLSCSQTLNHNVMYWYQQKSSQAPKLLFHYYDKDFNNEADTPDNFQSRRPNTSFCFLDIRSPGLGDTAMYLCATSRDWGTGSYEQYFGPGTRLTVT.

Written as DNA, the CDR3 is TGTGCCAGTGTCGGCCGGGATGAAAAACTGTTTTTT. Protein: CASVGRDEKLFF. The chain joins TRBV6-6 to TRBJ1-4, with unresolved D. The ends were cut back, 9 bases at V and 6 bases at J, with 11 bases in the middle. Germline values: CDR1 MNHNY, CDR2 SVGAGI (reference sequence). The CDR3 covers 12 residues.

This clone was picked up a small number of times. The chain links TRBV10-3 to TRBJ2-7; TRBD1 is a possible D gene (6 bases). Germline loops: CDR1 ENHRY, CDR2 SYGVKD. The V and J ends lost 8 bases and 4 bases respectively, with 12 bases between them. The CDR3 loop spans 12 amino acids. The CDR3, as DNA: TGTGCCATCGCAACAGGGAAATACGAGCAGTACTTC. It yields the protein CAIATGKYEQYF.

This rearrangement joins TRBV29-1 to TRBJ2-5, with 11 nucleotides matching TRBD2. Germline loops: CDR1 SQVTM, CDR2 ANQGSEA. The junction had 1 base not matched to a gene; V was cut back by 6 bases and J by 1 base. This CDR3 contains 13 residues. The CDR3 DNA reads TGCAGCGTGGGGACTAGCGGCCAAGAGACCCAGTACTTC. The encoded protein is CSVGTSGQETQYF.

V gene TRBV27 combines with J gene TRBJ1-4; 7 bases match TRBD1. This CDR3 is 14 amino acids long. V gave up 9 bases and J gave up 5 bases; unmatched junction bases: 9. Germline loops: CDR1 MNHEY, CDR2 SMNVEV (reference sequence). The CDR3 loop reads CASRRQGRNEKLFF. The CDR3 nucleotides read TGTGCCAGTCGACGACAGGGACGGAATGAAAAACTGTTTTTT.